These 21 T cell receptor beta chains share one sample of origin, sequenced in a study of regulatory T cells in long-lasting Graves disease (TCRdb year 2021). The receptor library was made with multiplex PCR. The data were produced on an Illumina HiSeq 4000. CDR3 regions were amplified by Arm-PCR with iRepertoire HTBI primers to construct TCR beta libraries. The raw public reads went through TCRdb reprocessing: fastp at Q25, MiXCR clone calling, in-frame beta chains kept. Rows merge per CDR3 protein into single entries with the most common DNA and genes. This sample holds roughly 500,000 distinct CDR3 sequences; around 21% were observed only once. The ten largest clones take up 7.8% of the sample. This specimen's time point label, per the study, means: persistent/refractory GD, antithyroid drugs over 5 years with positive TRAb. For both TCR sequencing and RNA sequencing, RNA was extracted from PBMCs in TRIzol.

Material: peripheral blood mononuclear cells (PBMCs), obtained when the disease was refractory, from a patient treated with antithyroid drugs. These receptors came from a female donor with Graves disease.

This clonotype was counted between two and nine times. V and J are TRBV30 and TRBJ1-2; tentatively, D is TRBD1 (5 bases). Trimming left V 1 base short and J 4 bases short, with 16 bases between. CDR3 length: 15 amino acids. Germline CDR1 is GTSNPN and CDR2 is SVGIG (reference sequence). CDR3 nucleotides: TGTGCCTGGAGTGGCCGAATTGACAGAGGCTATGGCTACACCTTC. Translating it yields CAWSGRIDRGYGYTF. Variable domain in full (rest from reference TRBV30 and TRBJ1-2): SQTIHQWPATLVQPVGSPLSLECTVEGTSNPNLYWYRQAAGRGLQLLFYSVGIGQISSEVPQNLSASRPQDRQFILSSKKLLLSDSGFYLCAWSGRIDRGYGYTFGSGTRLTVV.

This clonotype has at least ten counts. The V gene is TRBV6-2 or TRBV6-3, the J gene TRBJ2-7, with TRBD2 as a possible D gene (5 bases). CDR1 is MNHEY and CDR2 is SVGEGT in the germline V gene. V lost 2 bases and J lost 5, with 16 bases in between. This CDR3 has 15 residues. The CDR3 is CASSYTGGPGNEQYF. DNA for the CDR3: TGTGCCAGCAGTTACACGGGCGGCCCCGGGAACGAGCAGTACTTC.

This clonotype was recorded a few times. The chain combines TRBV6-2 or TRBV6-3 with TRBJ2-5; D possibly corresponds to TRBD1 (6 bases). V lost 6 bases, J lost 1 base, and 9 bases lay in between. The germline V gene has CDR1 MNHEY and CDR2 SVGEGT. The CDR3 runs 13 residues. The CDR3 region has the DNA TGTGCCAGCAGGGACAGCGCCCAAGAGACCCAGTACTTC. This codes for CASRDSAQETQYF.

Note on this clonotype: A far larger clone is one nucleotide away, so this likely arose from a read error. The rearrangement uses TRBV11-2 and TRBJ1-4; D is undetermined. The germline gives CDR1 SGHAT, CDR2 FQNNGV. This CDR3 region has 15 residues. CDR3 DNA: TGTGCCAGCAGCTTAAACATCGCAACTAATGGAAAACTGTTTTTT. It encodes CASSLNIATNGKLFF.

The chain uses TRBV5-1 and TRBJ2-2; no clear D gene. The V gene's germline CDR1 is SGHRS and CDR2 YFSETQ. The CDR3 is made up of 16 amino acids. Trimming took 0 bases from V and 8 from J, leaving 17 bases between them. In nucleotides, the CDR3 is TGCGCCAGCAGCTTGGTTGCGGCCCGTGGTCGAGGGGAGCTGTTTTTT. Protein product: CASSLVAARGRGELFF. The full variable domain, in which reference TRBV5-1 and TRBJ2-2 provide the parts outside the CDR3, is KAGVTQTPRYLIKTRGQQVTLSCSPISGHRSVSWYQQTPGQGLQFLFEYFSETQRNKGNFPGRFSGRQFSNSRSEMNVSTLELGDSALYLCASSLVAARGRGELFFGEGSRLTVL.

This clonotype was observed a few times. This rearrangement joins TRBV6-2 or TRBV6-3 to TRBJ2-7; 7 nucleotides match TRBD2. The CDR3 sequence is 15 residues long. The V gene end was trimmed by 4 bases and the J gene end by 0 bases; junction bases not matched to a gene: 6. CDR1 MNHEY and CDR2 SVGEGT come from the germline V gene. The CDR3 sequence: CASSSNSGYSYEQYF. The CDR3 DNA reads as TGTGCCAGCAGTTCCAATAGCGGGTACTCCTACGAGCAGTACTTC.

This chain connects TRBV19 to TRBJ2-1, with D hard to call. Germline assignment: CDR1 LNHDA and CDR2 SQIVND (reference sequence). The V gene lost 3 bases and the J gene lost 4 bases, with 10 bases spanning the gap. This CDR3 is 14 amino acids long. The CDR3 DNA is TGTGCCAGTAGTATTAGTATAGGGTACAATGAGCAGTTCTTC. Residues: CASSISIGYNEQFF.

V gene TRBV30 combines with J gene TRBJ1-2; 7 nucleotides align to TRBD1. The CDR3 runs 15 residues. Germline V lookup: CDR1 GTSNPN, CDR2 SVGIG (reference sequence). Germline trimming cut 0 bases from V and 1 base from J; bases unmatched to any gene: 5. Here the CDR3 DNA reads TGTGCCTGGAGTGTTGGGACAGCCCTTAACTATGGCTACACCTTC. As protein: CAWSVGTALNYGYTF. The complete variable domain, with remaining parts taken from reference TRBV30 and TRBJ1-2, reads SQTIHQWPATLVQPVGSPLSLECTVEGTSNPNLYWYRQAAGRGLQLLFYSVGIGQISSEVPQNLSASRPQDRQFILSSKKLLLSDSGFYLCAWSVGTALNYGYTFGSGTRLTVV.

V gene TRBV5-4 combines with J gene TRBJ2-7, with D maybe TRBD1 (5 bases). CDR1 SGHNT and CDR2 YYREEE come from the germline V gene (reference sequence). V dropped 5 bases and J dropped 3 bases, with 12 bases sitting between them. The CDR3 covers 13 residues. CDR3 DNA: TGTGCCAGCAGAATGGACACTTTCTACGAGCAGTACTTC. Translation: CASRMDTFYEQYF.

A few counts support this clonotype. The genes are TRBV6-5 and TRBJ2-4; D may be TRBD2 (6 bases). CDR1 is MNHEY, CDR2 SVGAGI, per germline. The CDR3 runs 19 residues. Trimming shortened V by 0 bases and J by 4 bases, and 22 bases separated the two germline ends. CDR3 amino acids: CASSYSPTEEGLLKNIQYF. Written as DNA, the CDR3 is TGTGCCAGCAGTTACTCTCCTACCGAGGAGGGCCTATTGAAAAACATTCAGTACTTC.

This clonotype showed up just once. This may be a read error: a much more frequent sequence differs by one nucleotide. Here the CDR3 reads CSVRDASRSSYEQYF. CDR3 DNA sequence: TGCAGTGTTAGAGATGCTAGCCGAAGCTCCTACGAGCAGTACTTC. The chain is built from TRBV20-1 and TRBJ2-5, with D maybe TRBD2 (5 bases). The DNA end is more similar to TRBJ2-7, so the J call may be wrong. Per germline, CDR1 DFQATT and CDR2 SNEGSKA (reference sequence). The CDR3 spans 15 residues.

The chain carries TRBV19 and TRBJ1-1; 8 bases map to TRBD1. Trimming took 3 bases from V and 4 from J; bases not matched to a gene: 4. Germline V gives CDR1 LNHDA, CDR2 SQIVND (reference sequence). The CDR3 extends over 14 amino acids. The CDR3 loop is CASSIGQGVTEAFF. The CDR3 region has the DNA TGTGCCAGTAGTATCGGACAGGGTGTCACTGAAGCTTTCTTT.

The V and J genes are TRBV18 and TRBJ2-5; no definite D call. CDR3 length: 16 amino acids. Trimming removed 0 bases at V and 5 bases at J, with 16 bases between. The germline CDR1 and CDR2 sequences are KGHSH and LQKENI. The chain's CDR3 is CASSPPPSMIGETQYF. CDR3 nucleotide sequence: TGTGCCAGCTCACCACCTCCGTCCATGATAGGGGAGACCCAGTACTTC.

As concerns this clonotype: Germline is not matched at one junction end, which may reflect a read error. The rearrangement uses TRBV7-9 and TRBJ2-6; tentatively, D is TRBD1 (6 bases). Germline CDR1 and CDR2: SEHNR and FQNEAQ (reference sequence). The CDR3 consists of 17 residues. The CDR3 sequence: CASSDDRSSSGANILTF. Written as DNA, the CDR3 is TGTGCCAGCAGCGATGACAGGTCAAGCTCTGGGGCCAACATCCTGACTTTC.

This clonotype occurred many times. V is TRBV27 and J is TRBJ2-7, with TRBD2 matching 11 bases. The trim removed 5 bases at V and 3 bases at J, leaving 3 bases unmatched. The V gene's germline CDR1 is MNHEY and CDR2 SMNVEV (reference sequence). The CDR3 has 14 amino acids. The CDR3 loop is CASSPSGRFYEQYF. The DNA for the CDR3 is TGTGCCAGCAGTCCTAGCGGGAGGTTCTACGAGCAGTACTTC.

The V gene is TRBV5-6, the J gene TRBJ2-7, with D possibly matching TRBD1 (6 bases). This CDR3 contains 15 residues. Between the trimmed V and J ends, which lost 9 bases and 7 bases, there was a span of 26 bases. Per germline, CDR1 SGHDT and CDR2 YYEEEE. CDR3: CATQIHQGILGEQYF. In DNA, the CDR3 is TGTGCCACCCAAATCCACCAGGGGATACTTGGGGAGCAGTACTTC.

This clonotype was seen ten or more times. This chain connects TRBV20-1 to TRBJ1-5; D not resolved. The CDR3 sequence is 16 residues long. Trimming shortened V by 0 bases and J by 2 bases, and 14 bases separated the two germline ends. The germline V gene has CDR1 DFQATT and CDR2 SNEGSKA (reference sequence). CDR3 sequence: CSARDRPEKGNQPQHF. DNA for the CDR3: TGCAGTGCTAGAGATCGTCCAGAAAAGGGCAATCAGCCCCAGCATTTT.

This clonotype was seen at least ten times. The chain combines TRBV28 with TRBJ2-6; D unresolved. The V end was cut by 2 bases, the J end by 0 bases, with 11 bases between. CDR1 is MDHEN and CDR2 is SYDVKM in the germline V gene. The CDR3 totals 17 residues. The CDR3 is CASSLARTNSGANVLTF. The CDR3 DNA follows: TGTGCCAGCAGTTTAGCTAGAACCAACTCTGGGGCCAACGTCCTGACTTTC.

Turning to this clonotype: A read error may be the cause here, since a much bigger clone is one base away. This rearrangement joins TRBV6-2 or TRBV6-3 to TRBJ1-5; 9 bases align to TRBD1. The CDR3 contains 17 residues. The trim removed 7 bases at V and 7 bases at J, leaving 17 bases unmatched. Germline CDR1 is MNHEY and CDR2 is SVGEGT. The CDR3 DNA reads as TGTGCCAGCACTAACGCCGGGACAGGGTTGATAGGCCAGCCCCAGCATTTT. This gives the protein CASTNAGTGLIGQPQHF.

This clonotype was counted at least ten times. The chain joins TRBV18 to TRBJ1-5; D not certain. Trimming took off 8 bases at V and 0 bases at J, with 8 bases between the two ends. Germline CDR1 is KGHSH and CDR2 is LQKENI. This CDR3 is 13 amino acids long. Written as DNA, the CDR3 is TGTGCCAGCAGTCCCGGTAGCAATCAGCCCCAGCATTTT. It codes for CASSPGSNQPQHF.

This clonotype appeared many times. The chain employs TRBV2 and TRBJ2-5, with D perhaps TRBD2 (5 bases). Germline CDR1 reads SNHLY; CDR2 reads FYNNEI. The CDR3 extends over 13 amino acids. Trimming pared 3 bases from V and 7 bases from J, leaving 12 bases between. In nucleotides, the CDR3 is TGTGCCAGCAGTGATACGAGGGCTGCGACCCAGTACTTC. Translation gives CASSDTRAATQYF.